This passage covers 12 T cell receptor beta chains from one sample sequenced in a study of response to subunit inactivated influenza vaccine. TCRdb re-derived calls from the RT-PCR reads in MiXCR, one entry per CDR3 protein. Of approximately 530,000 distinct CDR3 sequences in the sample, 6% to 9% were seen once. Sequenced material: PBMCs from blood, taken around 25 months after vaccination. These receptors were taken from a man in his fifties or sixties who received an inactivated influenza vaccine.

This chain connects TRBV5-1 to TRBJ2-1; D possibly corresponds to TRBD2 (7 bases). This CDR3 has 18 residues. The germline CDR1 and CDR2 sequences are SGHRS and YFSETQ. Trimming shortened V by 1 base and J by 8 bases, and 25 bases separated the two germline ends. The CDR3 spells CASSLSIEGGDRWDEQFF. In nucleotides, the CDR3 is TGCGCCAGCAGCTTGTCGATCGAGGGGGGGGACCGTTGGGATGAGCAGTTCTTC.

This sequence joins TRBV18 and TRBJ1-1; no reliable D call. Trimming took 4 bases from V and 0 from J, leaving 6 bases between them. CDR1 is KGHSH and CDR2 is LQKENI in the germline V gene. The CDR3 length is 13 residues. The CDR3 reads CASSQNMNTEAFF. CDR3 nucleotides: TGTGCCAGCTCACAAAATATGAACACTGAAGCTTTCTTT.

This clonotype has a count of ten or more. The chain links TRBV6-1 to TRBJ2-7; 7 bases match TRBD2. CDR1 and CDR2 from the germline V gene are MNHNS and SASEGT. This CDR3 region has 14 residues. The J segment lost 3 bases and the V segment lost 8 bases, leaving 10 bases of the junction unmatched. The CDR3 spells CASYGRGRNYEQYF. In nucleotides, the CDR3 is TGTGCCAGCTATGGGAGGGGAAGGAACTACGAGCAGTACTTC.

Ten or more counts support this clonotype. V and J are TRBV4-3 and TRBJ2-7; tentatively, D is TRBD2 (6 bases). This CDR3 is 15 amino acids long. The ends were cut back, 0 bases at V and 7 bases at J, with 16 bases in the middle. Germline CDR1 is LGHNA and CDR2 is YSLEER. CDR3 nucleotide sequence: TGCGCCAGCAGCCAAGAACTAGCCCCCCGTTGGGAGCAGTACTTC. Its protein product is CASSQELAPRWEQYF.

In this sample, this clonotype turned up a few times. The rearrangement joins TRBV7-6 to TRBJ2-2; TRBD1 matches 8 bases. Trimming cost V 5 bases and J 3 bases; bases outside gene matches: 14. The germline CDR1 and CDR2 sequences are SGHVS and FNYEAQ. The CDR3 runs to 18 residues. For the CDR3, the DNA is TGTGCCAGCAGCCGCCGAAAGAGGACAGGGCTGGACACCGGGGAGCTGTTTTTT. Translating it yields CASSRRKRTGLDTGELFF.

This clonotype has more than one count but fewer than ten. The chain recombines TRBV9 with TRBJ2-5; D unresolved. Trimming pared 3 bases from V and 0 bases from J, leaving 6 bases between. This CDR3 has 13 residues. Germline CDR1 and CDR2: SGDLS and YYNGEE. The CDR3 DNA reads TGTGCCAGCAGCGCACCAGACCAAGAGACCCAGTACTTC. Translation: CASSAPDQETQYF.

This rearrangement joins TRBV20-1 to TRBJ2-7; TRBD2 agrees at 7 bases. The CDR3 extends over 14 amino acids. V lost 3 bases, J lost 2 bases, and 7 bases stayed unmatched. The germline CDR1 and CDR2 sequences are DFQATT and SNEGSKA (reference sequence). DNA of the CDR3: TGCAGTGCTAGTTATTCGGGAGGAACCTACGAGCAGTACTTC. Its protein is CSASYSGGTYEQYF.

In this sample, this clonotype turned up a few times. The CDR3 DNA follows: TGTGCCAGCAGTGTTAGAGGGGACAATGAGCAGTTCTTC. It encodes CASSVRGDNEQFF. This chain joins TRBV6-1 and TRBJ2-1; D is possibly TRBD1 or TRBD2 (5 bases each). Per germline, CDR1 MNHNS and CDR2 SASEGT. V was shortened by 4 bases and J by 5 bases, with 9 bases between the two germline ends. This CDR3 spans 13 amino acids.

This clonotype has at least ten counts. The V gene is TRBV5-6, the J gene TRBJ2-7, with 8 bases fitting TRBD1. CDR3 length: 15 residues. Trimming took 0 bases from V and 5 from J; bases not matched to a gene: 7. The germline gives CDR1 SGHDT, CDR2 YYEEEE. The CDR3 loop reads CASSLVDRVRNEQYF. CDR3 sequence (DNA): TGTGCCAGCAGCTTGGTGGACAGGGTAAGGAACGAGCAGTACTTC.

The chain uses TRBV20-1 and TRBJ2-5, with D possibly called TRBD1 or TRBD2 (5 bases each). The CDR3 is 13 amino acids. Trimming cost V 1 base and J 7 bases, with 13 bases left between them. Germline V gene lookup returns CDR1 DFQATT and CDR2 SNEGSKA (reference sequence). CDR3 DNA: TGCAGTGCTAGAGGGGACCAATTGGGGACCCAGTACTTC. Translation gives CSARGDQLGTQYF.

This clonotype appeared a few times. The genes are TRBV3-1 and TRBJ1-2, with 7 bases lining up with TRBD1. This CDR3 region has 15 residues. The ends lost 2 bases at V and 2 bases at J; junction bases unmatched: 5. CDR1 LGHDT and CDR2 YNNKEL come from the germline V gene (reference sequence). CDR3 sequence: CASSQSSGQNYGYTF. The CDR3 DNA follows: TGTGCCAGCAGCCAATCCTCGGGACAGAACTATGGCTACACCTTC.

The genes are TRBV30 and TRBJ2-4; 8 bases agree with TRBD2. This CDR3 has 16 residues. CDR1 is GTSNPN, CDR2 SVGIG, per germline (reference sequence). V shed 2 bases and J 0 bases; nucleotides not matched to a gene: 6. The CDR3 DNA sequence: TGTGCCTGGAGTTCGTTCACTAGCGGAGCCAAAAACATTCAGTACTTC. Encoded protein: CAWSSFTSGAKNIQYF.